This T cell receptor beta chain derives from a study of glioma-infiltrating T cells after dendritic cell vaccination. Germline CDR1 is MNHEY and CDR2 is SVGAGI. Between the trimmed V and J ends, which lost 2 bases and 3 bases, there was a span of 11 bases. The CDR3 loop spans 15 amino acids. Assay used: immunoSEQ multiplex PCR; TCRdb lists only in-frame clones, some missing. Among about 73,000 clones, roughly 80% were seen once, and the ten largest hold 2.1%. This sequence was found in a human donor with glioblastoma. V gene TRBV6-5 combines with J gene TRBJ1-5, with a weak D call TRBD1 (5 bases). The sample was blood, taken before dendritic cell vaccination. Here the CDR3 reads CASSYGSGLNQPQHF. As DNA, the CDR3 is TGTGCCAGCAGTTACGGTTCAGGGCTCAATCAGCCCCAGCATTTT.